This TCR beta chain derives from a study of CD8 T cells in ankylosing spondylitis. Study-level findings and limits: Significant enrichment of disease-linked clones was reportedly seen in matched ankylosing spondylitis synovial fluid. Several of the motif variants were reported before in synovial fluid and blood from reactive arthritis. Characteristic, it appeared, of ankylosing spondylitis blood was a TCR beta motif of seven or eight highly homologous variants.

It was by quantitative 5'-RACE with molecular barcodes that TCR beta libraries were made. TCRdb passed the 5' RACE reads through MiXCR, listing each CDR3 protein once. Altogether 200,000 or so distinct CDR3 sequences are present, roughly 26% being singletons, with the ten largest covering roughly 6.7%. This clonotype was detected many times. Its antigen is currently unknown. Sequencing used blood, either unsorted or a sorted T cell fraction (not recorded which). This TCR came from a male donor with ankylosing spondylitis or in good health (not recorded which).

This CDR3 reads CSARDSGTTYEQYF. DNA of the CDR3: TGCAGTGCTAGAGATAGCGGCACAACCTACGAGCAGTACTTC. This chain joins TRBV20-1 and TRBJ2-7; D possibly corresponds to TRBD2 (6 bases). Trimming took 0 bases from V and 2 from J, leaving 11 bases between them. CDR3 size: 14 residues. The germline CDR1 and CDR2 sequences are DFQATT and SNEGSKA (reference sequence).